Shown below are 12 T cell receptor beta chains from a single sample sequenced in a study of PD-1 blockade in classical Hodgkin lymphoma. Data came from immunoSEQ multiplex PCR; TCRdb stores just in-frame clones and leaves some out. The profile shows some 12,000 clones, around three quarters of them singletons. No patient escaped relapse after autologous stem cell transplantation, and brentuximab vedotin exposure varied. The sequencing here drew on peripheral blood mononuclear cells (PBMCs), taken at baseline. The origin of the receptors is a human donor with classical Hodgkin lymphoma.

The V call is TRBV6-1, the J call TRBJ2-2; 9 bases map to TRBD1. V lost 6 bases and J lost 0; bases outside the gene matches: 5. Germline loops: CDR1 MNHNS, CDR2 SASEGT. The CDR3 extends over 16 amino acids. This CDR3 reads CASREQGAANTGELFF. CDR3 sequence (DNA): TGTGCCAGCAGGGAACAGGGGGCCGCGAACACCGGGGAGCTGTTTTTT.

The rearrangement joins TRBV29-1 to TRBJ2-2; TRBD2 is a possible D gene (6 bases). The CDR3 covers 14 residues. V was clipped by 6 bases and J by 0 bases, with 11 bases between them. Germline V gene data show CDR1 as SQVTM and CDR2 as ANQGSEA. For the CDR3, the DNA is TGCAGCGTGGGGGGATATACGAACACCGGGGAGCTGTTTTTT. Translation: CSVGGYTNTGELFF.

In this sample, this clone is medium-sized. The rearrangement uses TRBV10-3 and TRBJ2-2; D is undetermined. Between the trimmed V and J ends, which lost 8 bases and 0 bases, there was a span of 7 bases. The CDR3 is made up of 13 amino acids. Germline V gives CDR1 ENHRY, CDR2 SYGVKD. DNA of the CDR3: TGTGCCATCGCTGGCGCGAACACCGGGGAGCTGTTTTTT. The encoded protein is CAIAGANTGELFF.

The CDR3 loop is CASSRVHSGANVLTF. CDR3 DNA sequence: TGTGCCAGCAGCCGAGTTCATTCTGGGGCCAACGTCCTGACTTTC. The genes are TRBV6-4 and TRBJ2-6; D gene uncertain. There are 15 residues in the CDR3. The germline gives CDR1 MRHNA, CDR2 SNTAGT. V was clipped by 6 bases and J by 1 base, with 10 bases between them.

The chain has TRBV15 and TRBJ2-1; perhaps TRBD2 as D (5 bases). CDR3 length: 15 residues. The germline CDR1 and CDR2 sequences are LNHNV and YYDKDF (reference sequence). Trimming stripped 5 bases from V and 2 bases from J, with 13 bases between. In DNA form, the CDR3 reads TGTGCCACCAGCGAGCGGTCTTCACCCTACAATGAGCAGTTCTTC. This gives the protein CATSERSSPYNEQFF.

This chain connects TRBV7-8 to TRBJ2-5; D is undetermined. Looked up from germline, CDR1 is SGHVS and CDR2 is FQNEAQ. The length of the CDR3 is 14 residues. V dropped 5 bases and J dropped 4 bases, with 14 bases sitting between them. CDR3 sequence: CASSPSDWRETQYF. In DNA, the CDR3 is TGTGCCAGCAGCCCGAGCGACTGGAGAGAGACCCAGTACTTC.

This chain connects TRBV11-2 to TRBJ2-7; 8 bases are shared with TRBD1. V lost 1 base and J lost 2; bases outside the gene matches: 10. This CDR3 region has 17 residues. Germline loops: CDR1 SGHAT, CDR2 FQNNGV. The DNA of the CDR3 is TGTGCCAGCAGCTTAGTCGGGATTGGACAGGGAGCCTACGAGCAGTACTTC. This sequence encodes CASSLVGIGQGAYEQYF.

The V and J genes are TRBV15 and TRBJ2-1, with TRBD2 matching over 11 bases. The ends lost 1 base at V and 6 bases at J; junction bases unmatched: 8. The germline V gene encodes CDR1 LNHNV and CDR2 YYDKDF (reference sequence). The CDR3 spans 17 residues. CDR3 coding DNA: TGTGCCACCAGCAGAGGAGTCGCTAGCGGGAGGTTCAATGAGCAGTTCTTC. Its protein product is CATSRGVASGRFNEQFF.

The genes are TRBV6-6 and TRBJ1-2; a weak D match, TRBD1 (6 bases). Germline-derived CDR1 and CDR2 are MNHNY and SVGAGI (reference sequence). The V end was cut by 2 bases, the J end by 8 bases, with 9 bases between. The CDR3 covers 12 residues. The CDR3 here is CASSYPTGGYTF. The CDR3 DNA is TGTGCCAGCAGTTACCCGACAGGCGGCTACACCTTC.

The rearrangement joins TRBV5-6 to TRBJ2-7; D might be TRBD1 (5 bases). In germline, CDR1 is SGHDT, CDR2 YYEEEE. Trimming shortened V by 0 bases and J by 0 bases, and 10 bases separated the two germline ends. CDR3 length: 15 amino acids. CDR3 residues: CASSLGQKLSYEQYF. DNA for the CDR3: TGTGCCAGCAGCTTGGGACAGAAACTCTCCTACGAGCAGTACTTC.

Details on this clone: The identical CDR3 is also encoded by other nucleotide sequences in the sample. CDR3 DNA: TGTGCCAGCAGCGTAGGTGGCCTAGCGGGGGGGGATGAGACCCAGTACTTC. Its translation is CASSVGGLAGGDETQYF. The J gene is TRBJ2-5, the V gene TRBV9; 12 nucleotides line up with TRBD2. The J segment lost 5 bases and the V segment lost 0 bases, leaving 8 bases of the junction unmatched. This CDR3 comprises 17 residues. Looked up from germline, CDR1 is SGDLS and CDR2 is YYNGEE.

Only one count was recorded for this clone. The CDR3 DNA reads as TGTGCCAGCAAGGAGTCAGGGGGCGCGAAAAACATTCAGTACTTC. Amino acid sequence: CASKESGGAKNIQYF. This chain links TRBV5-4 with TRBJ2-4; 8 bases are shared with TRBD1. CDR3 length equals 15 residues. J lost 4 bases, V lost 6 bases, and 9 bases had no gene match. Germline V CDR1 and CDR2: SGHNT, YYREEE (reference sequence). The full variable domain, completed using reference TRBV5-4 and TRBJ2-4, is ETGVTQSPTHLIKTRGQQVTLRCSSQSGHNTVSWYQQALGQGPQFIFQYYREEENGRGNFPPRFSGLQFPNYSSELNVNALELDDSALYLCASKESGGAKNIQYFGAGTRLSVL.